This T cell receptor (beta chain) was documented in a study of blood T cells in healthy people across ages. V gave up 5 bases and J gave up 4 bases, with 17 bases separating them. Germline CDR1 reads SGHTA; CDR2 reads FQGNSA. The CDR3 spans 15 residues. Using a J-beta primer mix together with a sample-barcoded 5' primer, a second PCR was run for roughly 7 to 11 cycles. Each CDR3 protein is one row after TCRdb ran MiXCR on the 5' RACE reads. The sample carries some 760,000 distinct CDR3 sequences, 25% recorded once. This sample also belongs to another study, concerning T cells of mothers and their children.

The chain combines TRBV7-2 with TRBJ2-5, with a tentative D call TRBD2 (5 bases). Sequencing was performed on blood. This clonotype was sampled from a boy between 10 and 17 years old in good health. The CDR3 DNA reads as TGTGCCAGCAGCGCAGACGGGCTAGCAGGAGAGACCCAGTACTTC. Translation gives CASSADGLAGETQYF.